Listed below are T cell receptor beta chains from one sample, sequenced in a study of blood T cells in healthy people across ages. TCRdb recomputed calls from the 5' RACE reads with MiXCR, one row per CDR3 protein. The sample shows some 780,000 distinct CDR3 sequences, roughly three fifths of them seen only once. Sequencing input: blood. Receptors were obtained from a man aged 40-49 years in good health. CDR3s include the opening cysteine and the closing phenylalanine or tryptophan. A D gene is named only where the DNA matches it firmly. Clone size is given for some rows only: seen once, a few or many times, or a class if the clone is expanded.

d_gene: -; v_gene: TRBV6-4; j_gene: TRBJ2-1; abundance: -; CDR3aa: CASSVYLSGYNEQFF; CDR3nt: TGTGCCAGCAGTGTCTACCTCAGCGGGTACAATGAGCAGTTCTTC
d_gene: -; v_gene: TRBV2; j_gene: TRBJ2-3; abundance: -; CDR3aa: CTSSSQGASTDTQYF; CDR3nt: TGTACCAGCAGTTCACAGGGTGCTAGCACAGATACGCAGTATTTT
d_gene: -; v_gene: TRBV11-2; j_gene: TRBJ2-7; abundance: -; CDR3aa: CASSTGSPNEQYF; CDR3nt: TGTGCCAGCAGTACAGGTAGTCCAAACGAGCAGTACTTC
d_gene: -; v_gene: TRBV7-2; j_gene: TRBJ2-5; abundance: many; CDR3aa: CASSLALPDGTQYF; CDR3nt: TGTGCCAGCAGCTTAGCGTTGCCCGATGGGACCCAGTACTTC
d_gene: -; v_gene: TRBV7-8; j_gene: TRBJ2-2; abundance: -; CDR3aa: CASSYSGPSTGELFF; CDR3nt: TGTGCCAGCAGCTATTCCGGGCCGAGCACCGGGGAGCTGTTTTTT
d_gene: -; v_gene: TRBV4-1; j_gene: TRBJ2-7; abundance: few; CDR3aa: CASSPSAAEGYEQYF; CDR3nt: TGCGCCAGCAGCCCCTCGGCCGCAGAGGGCTACGAGCAGTACTTC
d_gene: TRBD2; v_gene: TRBV6-5; j_gene: TRBJ2-3; abundance: -; CDR3aa: CASSKTGGPTDTQYF; CDR3nt: TGTGCCAGCAGTAAAACGGGGGGACCCACAGATACGCAGTATTTT
d_gene: TRBD2; v_gene: TRBV27; j_gene: TRBJ2-1; abundance: -; CDR3aa: CASSLLAGLSNEQFF; CDR3nt: TGTGCCAGCAGCCTACTAGCGGGACTTAGCAATGAGCAGTTCTTC
d_gene: -; v_gene: TRBV24-1; j_gene: TRBJ2-1; abundance: -; CDR3aa: CATSDGPDNEQFF; CDR3nt: TGTGCCACCTCGGACGGGCCAGACAATGAGCAGTTCTTC
d_gene: -; v_gene: TRBV12-3/TRBV12-4; j_gene: TRBJ2-5; abundance: few; CDR3aa: CASTTQTETQYF; CDR3nt: TGTGCCAGCACCACCCAGACCGAGACCCAGTACTTC
d_gene: -; v_gene: TRBV5-4; j_gene: TRBJ1-2; abundance: -; CDR3aa: CASARVGSHGYTF; CDR3nt: TGTGCCAGCGCCCGGGTGGGGTCCCATGGCTACACCTTC
d_gene: -; v_gene: TRBV10-3; j_gene: TRBJ2-7; abundance: -; CDR3aa: CATRQEDYEQYF; CDR3nt: TGTGCCACCAGACAGGAGGACTACGAGCAGTACTTC
d_gene: -; v_gene: TRBV27; j_gene: TRBJ2-7; abundance: -; CDR3aa: CASRGAAPRHEQYF; CDR3nt: TGTGCCAGCAGGGGGGCGGCGCCTCGCCACGAGCAGTACTTC
d_gene: -; v_gene: TRBV15; j_gene: TRBJ2-7; abundance: -; CDR3aa: CATSRELAGSQYEQYF; CDR3nt: TGTGCCACCAGCAGAGAACTCGCCGGGAGTCAGTACGAGCAGTACTTC
d_gene: -; v_gene: TRBV18; j_gene: TRBJ2-1; abundance: -; CDR3aa: CASSPPQGGSGNEQFF; CDR3nt: TGTGCCAGCTCACCACCTCAGGGCGGATCGGGGAATGAGCAGTTCTTC
d_gene: TRBD1; v_gene: TRBV10-2; j_gene: TRBJ2-5; abundance: -; CDR3aa: CASSEFGTDNQETQYF; CDR3nt: TGCGCCAGCAGTGAATTCGGGACAGATAACCAAGAGACCCAGTACTTC
d_gene: -; v_gene: TRBV9; j_gene: TRBJ2-3; abundance: -; CDR3aa: CASSEGYSTSPMYTQYF; CDR3nt: TGTGCCAGCAGTGAAGGTTATTCGACCTCCCCTATGTATACGCAGTATTTT
d_gene: TRBD2; v_gene: TRBV10-2; j_gene: TRBJ2-5; abundance: -; CDR3aa: CASSDAGGSEAQYF; CDR3nt: TGCGCCAGCAGTGATGCGGGGGGGTCGGAGGCCCAGTACTTC
d_gene: -; v_gene: TRBV7-8; j_gene: TRBJ2-7; abundance: -; CDR3aa: CASSIGVSSYEQYF; CDR3nt: TGTGCCAGCAGCATTGGGGTCAGTTCCTACGAGCAGTACTTC
d_gene: -; v_gene: TRBV4-3; j_gene: TRBJ2-7; abundance: -; CDR3aa: CASSQDLAAYEQYF; CDR3nt: TGCGCCAGCAGCCAAGATCTGGCGGCCTACGAGCAGTACTTC
d_gene: TRBD1; v_gene: TRBV5-1; j_gene: TRBJ1-2; abundance: -; CDR3aa: CASSRTGVDYGYTF; CDR3nt: TGCGCCAGCAGCAGGACAGGGGTGGACTATGGCTACACCTTC
d_gene: -; v_gene: TRBV7-9; j_gene: TRBJ2-7; abundance: -; CDR3aa: CASSLALAREQYF; CDR3nt: TGTGCCAGCAGCTTAGCCCTAGCTAGGGAGCAGTACTTC
d_gene: -; v_gene: TRBV15; j_gene: TRBJ1-4; abundance: -; CDR3aa: CATSRDGTAENEKLFF; CDR3nt: TGTGCCACCAGCAGAGATGGGACCGCAGAAAATGAAAAACTGTTTTTT
d_gene: -; v_gene: TRBV20-1; j_gene: TRBJ2-3; abundance: few; CDR3aa: CSAKLTTNTDTQYF; CDR3nt: TGCAGTGCCAAGTTGACCACGAACACAGATACGCAGTATTTT
d_gene: -; v_gene: TRBV2; j_gene: TRBJ2-3; abundance: -; CDR3aa: CASTTLGGRPSTDTQYF; CDR3nt: TGTGCCAGCACGACACTAGGGGGGAGGCCGAGCACAGATACGCAGTATTTT
d_gene: TRBD1; v_gene: TRBV10-3; j_gene: TRBJ2-3; abundance: -; CDR3aa: CAITDRLSTDTQYF; CDR3nt: TGTGCCATCACGGACAGGCTTAGCACAGATACGCAGTATTTT
d_gene: TRBD2; v_gene: TRBV6-1; j_gene: TRBJ2-5; abundance: once; CDR3aa: CASSGELAGGGTQYF; CDR3nt: TGTGCCAGCAGTGGGGAGCTAGCGGGGGGAGGGACCCAGTACTTC